The rows below give T cell receptor beta chains drawn from one sample of a study of T cells in Graves' hyperthyroidism and ophthalmopathy. Using its own MiXCR run on the multiplex PCR reads, TCRdb lists one record per CDR3 protein. The table shows hundreds of thousands of distinct CDR3 sequences, with 46% occurring only once. The sequenced sample was peripheral blood or thyroid tissue (not recorded which). The receptors stem from a woman between 18 and 29 years old with Graves' hyperthyroidism. CDR3s include the opening cysteine and the closing phenylalanine or tryptophan. Fields, in order: D gene, V gene, CDR3 protein. D genes are given only for firm matches.

>TRBD1|TRBV5-1
CASSPWDRAGNTIYF
>TRBD1|TRBV7-9
CASSPRDRVRGANVLTF
>NA|TRBV2
CASSEAGAEQYF
>NA|TRBV29-1
CSLAVDGYTF
>NA|TRBV7-8
CASSLFRGLGTEAFF
>TRBD1|TRBV19
CASSIGGWGQTNEKLFF
>TRBD1|TRBV6-1
CASTAGTGKKAGNTIYF
>NA|TRBV7-2
CASSLGGSEKLFF
>NA|TRBV19
CASLSIDNEQFF
>TRBD1|TRBV15
CATRRTGSNEKLFF
>TRBD2|TRBV7-2
CASSSGTSGSFEQYF
>NA|TRBV12-3/TRBV12-4
CASTPGGGIHQPQHF
>TRBD1|TRBV9
CASSTRTGRNEQYF
>NA|TRBV12-3/TRBV12-4
CASSLVGTPSYEQYF
>NA|TRBV24-1
CATSDHRDRSDEQYF
>NA|TRBV12-3/TRBV12-4
CASSFGDQETQYF
>NA|TRBV5-1
CASSSDDGPLHF
>NA|TRBV7-9
CASSLVQGLDEQYF
>NA|TRBV7-3
CASSLLPTGLHGYTF
>NA|TRBV9
CASSPISGRADEKLFF
>TRBD2|TRBV24-1
CASRTTSGIQETQYF
>NA|TRBV7-9
CASSLEGRPAGKLFF
>TRBD1|TRBV6-5
CASSWGQGASNTEAFF
>NA|TRBV20-1
CSARDPGANVLTF
>NA|TRBV7-8
CASSLRPGPRSGNTIYF
>NA|TRBV11-1
CASSPGTPNPGNTIYF
>TRBD1|TRBV7-9
CASSGWTGGAETQYF
>TRBD1|TRBV2
CASMAGGLQPQHF
>NA|TRBV9
CASSVATGASGNTIYF
>TRBD1|TRBV6-6
CASTTGQAGELFF
>NA|TRBV7-3
CASSFTGMKTEAFF
>TRBD2|TRBV2
CASRGTSGNNEQFF
>NA|TRBV2
CASSEAELGVPYGYTF
>NA|TRBV7-9
CASLSTDSPLHF
>NA|TRBV20-1
CSARDPRGQYGYTF
>NA|TRBV7-2
CASSSGGPRETQYF
>NA|TRBV29-1
CSLSGYGYTF
>TRBD2|TRBV20-1
CSARVSGRANVLTF
>TRBD1|TRBV20-1
CSAYDRGSGRGTQYF
>NA|TRBV29-1
CSVLGGWGALNTEAFF
>NA|TRBV4-1
CASSTNRNTEASF
>NA|TRBV2
CASSKQGGERNTEAFF
>TRBD1|TRBV7-9
CASSPTGTGMNTEAFF
>NA|TRBV2
CASSITGGEQYF
>TRBD1|TRBV7-9
CASSPDRDTEAFF
>TRBD1|TRBV7-2
CASSLDQGADNQPQHF